The sequence of this TCR beta chain was determined in a study of blood T cells in healthy people across ages. For the study at large: Through template switching, about one barcoded beta molecule was captured per two T cells, as measured in model experiments.

With a J-beta primer mix and a sample-barcoded 5' primer, a second PCR ran about 7 to 11 cycles. TCRdb reanalysed the 5' RACE reads using MiXCR and keeps one entry per CDR3 protein. Of more than 800,000 distinct CDR3 sequences in the sample, 45% are singletons; the top ten hold about 19%. About this clonotype itself: No antigen is known for it.

Study-wide results and caveats: The study lacked donor CMV status, which possibly confounded expanded clonotype changes. Naive CD4+ cells and diversity were both higher in long-lived donors than in aged donors.

Trimming at V came to 4 bases and at J to 8 bases, leaving 7 bases not matched to a gene. Germline assignment: CDR1 LGHDT and CDR2 YNNKEL (reference sequence). The CDR3 has 14 amino acids. The chain is built from TRBV3-1 and TRBJ2-1, with 8 bases matching TRBD2. Specimen: blood. The receptor's source is a woman in her sixties in good health. The CDR3 DNA is TGTGCCAGCAGCCCTAGCGGGCCAGTCCATGAGCAGTTCTTC. This translates into CASSPSGPVHEQFF.